The T cell receptor beta chain described here comes from a study of blood T cell repertoires in COVID-19. Looking at the study overall: Acute and convalescent COVID-19 specimens originated in the United States, Italy and Spain. In each case, the material was cDNA or gDNA derived from T cells, B-cell-depleted T cells, or PBMCs.

Looked up from germline, CDR1 is KGHSH and CDR2 is LQKENI. V dropped 1 base and J dropped 0 bases, with 16 bases sitting between them. The CDR3 covers 17 residues. One Seattle source followed patients from active infection through their disease course. Produced via immunoSEQ multiplex PCR; TCRdb's table is partial and in-frame only. The table includes about 170,000 clones, approximately 84% detected once. This chain joins TRBV18 and TRBJ2-7; D unclear. The TCR was taken from a woman of 80 years or more with COVID-19, enrolled during active disease. The sample consisted of peripheral blood. The CDR3 spells CASSPLSPLSSSYEQYF. Written as DNA, the CDR3 is TGTGCCAGCTCACCACTATCCCCCCTTTCTAGCTCCTACGAGCAGTACTTC.